One and the same sample provided the 21 T cell receptor beta chains below, sequenced in a study of identical twins. TCRdb used MiXCR to reprocess the 5' RACE reads, holding one entry per CDR3 protein. The table shows 600,000 to 800,000 distinct CDR3 sequences, with about 20% occurring only once. The same data also contributed to another study, on T cells expressing NK-cell markers.

Sample: PBMCs. Every receptor here comes from a woman aged 18-30 years in good health.

The chain combines TRBV21-1 with TRBJ1-2; the table's D call TRBD1 went unverified against the DNA. TRBV21-1 counts as a pseudogene. The CDR3 is 13 residues long. CDR3 region: CASRRGQGHGYTF. CDR3 DNA: TGTGCCAGCAGAAGGGGTCAGGGTCACGGCTACACCTTC.

This chain connects TRBV10-3 to TRBJ2-1; tentative D call: TRBD1 (5 bases). The V end was cut by 4 bases, the J end by 0 bases, with 10 bases between. The germline V gene encodes CDR1 ENHRY and CDR2 SYGVKD. CDR3 length equals 15 residues. The CDR3 here is CAISGGPSSYNEQFF. CDR3 nucleotide sequence: TGTGCCATCAGTGGGGGCCCGAGCTCCTACAATGAGCAGTTCTTC.

This clonotype was seen more than once but under ten times. The CDR3 does not close with the conserved phenylalanine or tryptophan, likely indicating a read error. The chain is built from TRBV5-6 and TRBJ1-6; D uncertain. Germline loops: CDR1 SGHDT, CDR2 YYEEEE. V was shortened by 1 base and J by 9 bases, with 5 bases between the two germline ends. There are 12 residues in the CDR3. In DNA form, the CDR3 reads TGTGCCAGCAGCTTGAACTTTTCACCCCTCCACCTT. Amino acids: CASSLNFSPLHL.

The sample holds a few counts of this clonotype. The chain has TRBV5-1 and TRBJ2-1, with D possibly matching TRBD1 (6 bases). With 4 bases removed from V and 3 bases from J, the gap between germline ends came to 11 bases. This CDR3 is 14 amino acids long. Germline V CDR1 and CDR2: SGHRS, YFSETQ. The CDR3 sequence is CASSGNRDYNEQFF. In nucleotides, the CDR3 is TGCGCCAGCAGCGGGAACAGGGACTACAATGAGCAGTTCTTC.

The chain is built from TRBV5-1 and TRBJ2-7; D is possibly TRBD1 (5 bases). The V end lost 2 bases, the J end lost 0 bases, and 15 bases lay between the germline ends. The CDR3 spans 16 residues. Germline CDR1 reads SGHRS; CDR2 reads YFSETQ. CDR3 residues: CASSFYRQTRSYEQYF. DNA for the CDR3: TGCGCCAGCAGCTTCTACCGACAGACCCGCTCCTACGAGCAGTACTTC.

This clonotype was seen only a few times. This chain joins TRBV20-1 and TRBJ2-6; D may be TRBD2 (5 bases). V was shortened by 3 bases and J by 0 bases, with 9 bases between the two germline ends. The CDR3 is made up of 15 amino acids. Germline CDR1 and CDR2: DFQATT and SNEGSKA (reference sequence). As DNA, the CDR3 is TGCAGTGCTAGCGACGGGATCTCTGGGGCCAACGTCCTGACTTTC. Amino acid sequence: CSASDGISGANVLTF.

This clonotype showed up just a few times. The chain combines TRBV9 with TRBJ2-1; no firm D call. V was clipped by 4 bases and J by 8 bases, with 13 bases between them. Per germline, CDR1 SGDLS and CDR2 YYNGEE. This CDR3 has 13 residues. The CDR3 DNA follows: TGTGCCAGCAGCCCTGATGTGGCCTATGAGCAGTTCTTC. Its protein product is CASSPDVAYEQFF.

This clonotype has a handful of counts. This chain links TRBV20-1 with TRBJ2-1, with a weak D call TRBD2 (5 bases). Between the trimmed V and J ends, which lost 4 bases and 0 bases, there was a span of 7 bases. Germline assignment: CDR1 DFQATT and CDR2 SNEGSKA (reference sequence). This CDR3 spans 13 amino acids. This chain's CDR3 is CSAKSGSYNEQFF. Written as DNA, the CDR3 is TGCAGTGCTAAAAGCGGCTCCTACAATGAGCAGTTCTTC.

The V gene is TRBV7-9, the J gene TRBJ2-7, with a possible D match to TRBD2 (6 bases). This CDR3 is 15 amino acids long. CDR1 is SEHNR and CDR2 is FQNEAQ in the germline V gene (reference sequence). Trimming removed 3 bases from V and 5 bases from J, with 17 bases in between. Here the CDR3 reads CASSLERRASHEQYF. DNA for the CDR3: TGTGCCAGCAGCTTGGAACGGAGGGCCTCTCACGAGCAGTACTTC.

Only a few counts were recorded for this clonotype. This chain joins TRBV6-1 and TRBJ1-5; tentative D call: TRBD1 (5 bases). From germline, CDR1 is MNHNS and CDR2 SASEGT. The CDR3 runs 14 residues. The V and J ends lost 6 bases and 1 base respectively, with 10 bases between them. CDR3 nucleotide sequence: TGTGCCAGCAGGCCCAGGGAAAGCAATCAGCCCCAGCATTTT. Its translation is CASRPRESNQPQHF.

The genes are TRBV15 and TRBJ1-3; TRBD1 might be the D (5 bases). V was trimmed by 11 bases and J by 1 base, leaving 15 bases between them. Looked up from germline, CDR1 is LNHNV and CDR2 is YYDKDF (reference sequence). CDR3 size: 14 residues. The CDR3 spells CAAVGEGSGNTIYF. CDR3 DNA sequence: TGTGCCGCCGTGGGTGAGGGGTCTGGAAACACCATATATTTT. Based on the CDR3 plus reference TRBV15 and TRBJ1-3, the full variable domain is DAMVIQNPRYQVTQFGKPVTLSCSQTLNHNVMYWYQQKSSQAPKLLFHYYDKDFNNEADTPDNFQSRRPNTSFCFLDIRSPGLGDTAMYLCAAVGEGSGNTIYFGEGSWLTVV.

The rearrangement joins TRBV29-1 to TRBJ1-2; D is unresolved. The germline gives CDR1 SQVTM, CDR2 ANQGSEA. The CDR3 length is 11 residues. The V end lost 4 bases, the J end lost 4 bases, and 7 bases lay between the germline ends. The CDR3 region is CSVAFSYGYTF. DNA of the CDR3: TGCAGCGTTGCTTTCAGCTATGGCTACACCTTC.

V gene TRBV7-9 combines with J gene TRBJ2-3; 7 bases are a match to TRBD1. The V gene's germline CDR1 is SEHNR and CDR2 FQNEAQ (reference sequence). J gave up 0 bases and V 2 bases, and 5 bases lay outside the gene matches. The CDR3 is 16 amino acids. CDR3: CASSLPGQKSTDTQYF. CDR3 coding DNA: TGTGCCAGCAGCTTACCGGGACAGAAGAGCACAGATACGCAGTATTTT.

This clonotype has just a few counts. The chain recombines TRBV4-3 with TRBJ1-2; 7 nucleotides line up with TRBD1. Germline V CDR1 and CDR2: LGHNA, YSLEER. Losses at the gene ends were 0 bases for V and 8 bases for J; bases not matched to a gene: 6. The CDR3 covers 14 residues. The CDR3 nucleotides are TGCGCCAGCAGCCAAGAACAGGGGATTAGAGGCTACACCTTC. It translates to CASSQEQGIRGYTF.

This clonotype showed up just a few times. The chain links TRBV20-1 to TRBJ1-1, with D possibly being TRBD1 (5 bases). Deletions cut 5 bases from V and 5 bases from J, with 9 bases between. The CDR3 length is 11 residues. Germline CDR1 and CDR2: DFQATT and SNEGSKA (reference sequence). The CDR3 DNA is TGCAGTGCTCAGGACATGACTGAAGCTTTCTTT. Amino acid sequence: CSAQDMTEAFF.

This clonotype has just a few counts. The chain uses TRBV5-1 and TRBJ1-1; D may be TRBD1 (5 bases). Trimming removed 6 bases at V and 6 bases at J, with 18 bases between. Germline CDR1 reads SGHRS; CDR2 reads YFSETQ. CDR3 length equals 14 residues. The CDR3 sequence is CASNFEGHPSEAFF. For the CDR3, the DNA is TGCGCCAGCAATTTTGAGGGGCACCCTTCTGAAGCTTTCTTT.

This clonotype came up a few times. The rearrangement links TRBV20-1 to TRBJ2-3, with TRBD2 identical over 9 bases. Trimming removed 6 bases from V and 2 bases from J; junction bases left unmatched: 9. The CDR3 is made up of 15 amino acids. The V gene's germline CDR1 is DFQATT and CDR2 SNEGSKA (reference sequence). DNA for the CDR3: TGCAGTGCACCTCCGGGACTAGCCCTCACAGATACGCAGTATTTT. Its translation is CSAPPGLALTDTQYF.

There are many counts of this clonotype. The rearrangement links TRBV20-1 to TRBJ1-5; 7 bases are a match to TRBD1. J lost 2 bases, V lost 0 bases, and 4 bases had no gene match. Germline CDR1 is DFQATT and CDR2 is SNEGSKA (reference sequence). This CDR3 contains 15 residues. The CDR3: CSARDIGQGNQPQHF. The CDR3 nucleotides are TGCAGTGCTAGAGATATCGGACAGGGCAATCAGCCCCAGCATTTT.

This clonotype occurred once. The chain is built from TRBV12-3 or TRBV12-4 and TRBJ1-4, with 7 bases fitting TRBD1. V was clipped by 6 bases and J by 5 bases; unmatched bases: 3. The CDR3 covers 13 residues. CDR3 in DNA: TGTGCCAGCAGGGACAGGAGGAATGAAAAACTGTTTTTT. This encodes CASRDRRNEKLFF.

This clonotype occurred a few times. The V and J genes are TRBV27 and TRBJ2-7; tentatively, D is TRBD1 (5 bases). The CDR3 is 15 amino acids. CDR1 MNHEY and CDR2 SMNVEV come from the germline V gene (reference sequence). Trimming removed 0 bases at V and 1 base at J, with 10 bases between. This CDR3 reads CASSLSPGYSYEQYF. CDR3 in DNA: TGTGCCAGCAGTTTATCGCCAGGGTATTCCTACGAGCAGTACTTC.

The chain is built from TRBV5-6 and TRBJ2-3, with TRBD2 matching 8 bases. Losses at the gene ends were 1 base for V and 1 base for J; bases not matched to a gene: 5. CDR3 size: 16 residues. Germline-derived CDR1 and CDR2 are SGHDT and YYEEEE. CDR3 sequence: CASSLRGTRGTDTQYF. The DNA of the CDR3 is TGTGCCAGCAGCTTGAGGGGGACTAGGGGCACAGATACGCAGTATTTT.